This is a list of T cell receptor beta chains from one sample in a study of PD-L1 blockade in urothelial cancer. Sequencing was performed with immunoSEQ multiplex PCR; in TCRdb, only in-frame clones are kept and a portion is missing. Among about 74,000 clones listed, under 90% were seen once. This sample comprised PBMCs, obtained around atezolizumab (anti-PD-L1) treatment. These receptors were obtained from an older man with urothelial cancer. The CDR3 runs from the conserved cysteine through the conserved F or W. The order of the fields is V gene, clone size, D gene, J gene, CDR3 protein, CDR3 DNA. A D gene is named only where the DNA matches it firmly. The size of a clone is reported for some rows only, either as once, few or many, or as a class for expanded clones.

v_gene: TRBV6-5
abundance: NA
d_gene: NA
j_gene: TRBJ2-1
CDR3aa: CASSYSGGLIYNEQFF
CDR3nt: TGTGCCAGCAGTTACTCGGGGGGTCTTATTTACAATGAGCAGTTCTTC

v_gene: TRBV19
abundance: NA
d_gene: TRBD2
j_gene: TRBJ2-1
CDR3aa: CASKLTSGINEQFF
CDR3nt: TGTGCCAGTAAGCTAACTAGCGGGATCAATGAGCAGTTCTTC

v_gene: TRBV6-5
abundance: NA
d_gene: NA
j_gene: TRBJ1-1
CDR3aa: CASSYSPQGNAEAFF
CDR3nt: TGTGCCAGCAGTTACTCACCGCAGGGAAACGCTGAAGCTTTCTTT

v_gene: TRBV2
abundance: NA
d_gene: NA
j_gene: TRBJ1-1
CDR3aa: CASSGRQYTEAFF
CDR3nt: TGTGCCAGCAGTGGCAGACAGTACACTGAAGCTTTCTTT

v_gene: TRBV12-5
abundance: NA
d_gene: TRBD2
j_gene: TRBJ2-1
CDR3aa: CASGLGLADAYNEQFF
CDR3nt: TGTGCTAGTGGTTTGGGTCTAGCGGACGCCTACAATGAGCAGTTCTTC

v_gene: TRBV9
abundance: NA
d_gene: TRBD1
j_gene: TRBJ2-3
CDR3aa: CASSAGQGPDTQYF
CDR3nt: TGTGCCAGCAGCGCGGGACAGGGGCCAGATACGCAGTATTTT

v_gene: TRBV10-3
abundance: NA
d_gene: TRBD1
j_gene: TRBJ2-4
CDR3aa: CAISGGGLTLAKNIQYF
CDR3nt: TGTGCCATCAGTGGAGGGGGCCTGACCCTAGCCAAAAACATTCAGTACTTC

v_gene: TRBV6-1
abundance: NA
d_gene: NA
j_gene: TRBJ2-5
CDR3aa: CASKRAGDNQETQYF
CDR3nt: TGTGCCAGCAAGAGGGCAGGGGATAACCAAGAGACCCAGTACTTC

v_gene: TRBV6-1
abundance: NA
d_gene: NA
j_gene: TRBJ2-5
CDR3aa: CASSDRLRSQYF
CDR3nt: TGTGCCAGCAGTGACAGACTGCGGTCCCAGTACTTC

v_gene: TRBV5-1
abundance: NA
d_gene: NA
j_gene: TRBJ2-3
CDR3aa: CASMLGGGTDTQYF
CDR3nt: TGCGCCAGCATGCTAGGGGGGGGCACAGATACGCAGTATTTT

v_gene: TRBV7-9
abundance: NA
d_gene: TRBD1
j_gene: TRBJ2-3
CDR3aa: CASSSRSRGQLDTQYF
CDR3nt: TGTGCCAGCAGCTCCCGGAGCAGGGGGCAGTTAGATACGCAGTATTTT

v_gene: TRBV28
abundance: NA
d_gene: NA
j_gene: TRBJ1-3
CDR3aa: CASSTGKDTIYF
CDR3nt: TGTGCCAGCAGTACCGGGAAAGACACCATATATTTT

v_gene: TRBV27
abundance: NA
d_gene: TRBD2
j_gene: TRBJ2-1
CDR3aa: CASSLRTSGVSSYNEQFF
CDR3nt: TGTGCCAGCAGTTTACGGACTAGCGGGGTTAGCTCCTACAATGAGCAGTTCTTC

v_gene: TRBV29-1
abundance: NA
d_gene: TRBD1
j_gene: TRBJ2-7
CDR3aa: CSVGTGGYEQYF
CDR3nt: TGCAGCGTGGGGACAGGCGGCTACGAGCAGTACTTC

v_gene: TRBV10-2
abundance: NA
d_gene: NA
j_gene: TRBJ2-2
CDR3aa: CASRLLATTGELFF
CDR3nt: TGCGCCAGCAGATTACTAGCTACCACCGGGGAGCTGTTTTTT

v_gene: TRBV6-6
abundance: NA
d_gene: NA
j_gene: TRBJ2-7
CDR3aa: CASSYSAGSYEQYF
CDR3nt: TGTGCCAGCAGTTACTCGGCAGGCTCCTACGAGCAGTACTTC

v_gene: TRBV27
abundance: NA
d_gene: TRBD1
j_gene: TRBJ2-3
CDR3aa: CASSPYQGGTDTQYF
CDR3nt: TGTGCCAGCAGTCCGTACCAGGGGGGCACAGATACGCAGTATTTT

v_gene: TRBV10-3
abundance: NA
d_gene: TRBD1
j_gene: TRBJ2-7
CDR3aa: CAISGPGQGAQEQYF
CDR3nt: TGTGCCATCAGTGGCCCCGGACAGGGGGCGCAGGAGCAGTACTTC

v_gene: TRBV2
abundance: NA
d_gene: TRBD1
j_gene: TRBJ1-1
CDR3aa: CASSEYGTGRVNTEAFF
CDR3nt: TGTGCCAGCAGTGAATATGGGACAGGGAGGGTGAACACTGAAGCTTTCTTT

v_gene: TRBV18
abundance: NA
d_gene: TRBD2
j_gene: TRBJ2-4
CDR3aa: CASSHPASGEAKNIQYF
CDR3nt: TGTGCCAGCTCACACCCGGCTAGCGGGGAGGCCAAAAACATTCAGTACTTC

v_gene: TRBV6-5
abundance: NA
d_gene: NA
j_gene: TRBJ2-7
CDR3aa: CASRQFLDSKYEQYF
CDR3nt: TGTGCCAGCAGACAATTTCTTGACAGTAAATACGAGCAGTACTTC

v_gene: TRBV5-1
abundance: once
d_gene: NA
j_gene: TRBJ2-7
CDR3aa: CASSDTSRFSYEQYF
CDR3nt: TGCGCCAGCAGCGACACCTCCCGCTTCTCCTACGAGCAGTACTTC

v_gene: TRBV5-1
abundance: NA
d_gene: TRBD2
j_gene: TRBJ2-5
CDR3aa: CASSSGLAGAQETQYF
CDR3nt: TGCGCCAGCAGCTCCGGACTAGCGGGAGCTCAAGAGACCCAGTACTTC

v_gene: TRBV28
abundance: NA
d_gene: TRBD1
j_gene: TRBJ1-5
CDR3aa: CASSLQGDQPQHF
CDR3nt: TGTGCCAGCAGTTTACAGGGGGACCAGCCCCAGCATTTT

v_gene: TRBV6-1
abundance: NA
d_gene: NA
j_gene: TRBJ1-2
CDR3aa: CASNIVGGSVEGYTF
CDR3nt: TGTGCCAGCAACATAGTGGGAGGCTCTGTGGAAGGCTACACCTTC

v_gene: TRBV5-1
abundance: NA
d_gene: NA
j_gene: TRBJ2-5
CDR3aa: CASSSMTQETQYF
CDR3nt: TGCGCCAGCAGCTCGATGACACAAGAGACCCAGTACTTC

v_gene: TRBV5-6
abundance: NA
d_gene: TRBD1
j_gene: TRBJ2-5
CDR3aa: CASSLPGQGGQETQYF
CDR3nt: TGTGCCAGCAGCTTGCCGGGACAGGGAGGCCAAGAGACCCAGTACTTC

v_gene: TRBV18
abundance: NA
d_gene: NA
j_gene: TRBJ2-7
CDR3aa: CASSPRLGSSYEQYF
CDR3nt: TGTGCCAGCTCACCACGGCTTGGGAGCTCCTACGAGCAGTACTTC

v_gene: TRBV25-1
abundance: NA
d_gene: NA
j_gene: TRBJ2-2
CDR3aa: CASSARDTGELFF
CDR3nt: TGTGCCAGCAGTGCCAGGGACACCGGGGAGCTGTTTTTT

v_gene: TRBV18
abundance: NA
d_gene: TRBD2
j_gene: TRBJ2-3
CDR3aa: CASSPLGASGRKTDTQYF
CDR3nt: TGTGCCAGCTCACCATTAGGGGCTAGCGGGAGGAAAACAGATACGCAGTATTTT

v_gene: TRBV19
abundance: NA
d_gene: TRBD1
j_gene: TRBJ2-3
CDR3aa: CASSDRGQGKGDTQYF
CDR3nt: TGTGCCAGTAGTGACCGCGGACAGGGGAAGGGAGATACGCAGTATTTT

v_gene: TRBV5-4
abundance: NA
d_gene: TRBD1
j_gene: TRBJ1-1
CDR3aa: CASSLAGGMNTEAFF
CDR3nt: TGTGCCAGCAGCTTGGCAGGGGGCATGAACACTGAAGCTTTCTTT

v_gene: TRBV5-1
abundance: once
d_gene: TRBD1
j_gene: TRBJ1-3
CDR3aa: CASSRDRGPGNTIYF
CDR3nt: TGCGCCAGCAGCAGGGACAGGGGGCCGGGAAACACCATATATTTT

v_gene: TRBV19
abundance: NA
d_gene: TRBD1
j_gene: TRBJ1-2
CDR3aa: CASSRAGTAYGYTF
CDR3nt: TGTGCCAGTAGTAGAGCCGGGACAGCCTATGGCTACACCTTC

v_gene: TRBV14
abundance: NA
d_gene: NA
j_gene: TRBJ1-1
CDR3aa: CASSQGTGQNTEAFF
CDR3nt: TGTGCCAGCAGCCAAGGAACAGGACAGAACACTGAAGCTTTCTTT

v_gene: TRBV5-1
abundance: NA
d_gene: NA
j_gene: TRBJ2-1
CDR3aa: CASSLGRSLSYNEQFF
CDR3nt: TGCGCCAGCAGCTTGGGGCGGAGTCTCTCCTACAATGAGCAGTTCTTC

v_gene: TRBV6-6
abundance: once
d_gene: TRBD1
j_gene: TRBJ2-2
CDR3aa: CAGKPGQGITGELFF
CDR3nt: TGTGCCGGGAAACCGGGACAGGGGATAACCGGGGAGCTGTTTTTT

v_gene: TRBV5-1
abundance: NA
d_gene: NA
j_gene: TRBJ2-5
CDR3aa: CASSLGARETQYF
CDR3nt: TGCGCCAGCAGCTTGGGGGCCAGAGAGACCCAGTACTTC

v_gene: TRBV4-1
abundance: NA
d_gene: TRBD2
j_gene: TRBJ2-1
CDR3aa: CASSQDFERELLFNEQFF
CDR3nt: TGCGCCAGCAGCCAAGATTTCGAGCGGGAGCTCTTATTCAATGAGCAGTTCTTC

v_gene: TRBV25-1
abundance: NA
d_gene: TRBD1
j_gene: TRBJ2-2
CDR3aa: CASSPLLGTGGDTGELFF
CDR3nt: TGTGCCAGCAGCCCCCTCCTCGGGACAGGGGGCGACACCGGGGAGCTGTTTTTT

v_gene: TRBV28
abundance: NA
d_gene: NA
j_gene: TRBJ2-7
CDR3aa: CASSSPGSSYEQYF
CDR3nt: TGTGCCAGCAGCTCCCCGGGGAGCTCCTACGAGCAGTACTTC

v_gene: TRBV19
abundance: NA
d_gene: TRBD1
j_gene: TRBJ2-2
CDR3aa: CASSQPGQGGAGELFF
CDR3nt: TGTGCCAGTAGTCAACCGGGACAGGGTGGTGCCGGGGAGCTGTTTTTT

v_gene: TRBV7-9
abundance: few
d_gene: TRBD1
j_gene: TRBJ1-1
CDR3aa: CASSPGQGTEAFF
CDR3nt: TGTGCCAGCAGCCCGGGACAGGGGACTGAAGCTTTCTTT

v_gene: TRBV28
abundance: few
d_gene: NA
j_gene: TRBJ1-1
CDR3aa: CASSPLSGGRTEAFF
CDR3nt: TGTGCCAGCAGTCCCCTGTCGGGGGGAAGAACTGAAGCTTTCTTT

v_gene: TRBV28
abundance: NA
d_gene: TRBD1
j_gene: TRBJ1-1
CDR3aa: CASRIPGQGGRAAFF
CDR3nt: TGTGCCAGCAGAATCCCGGGACAGGGAGGAAGGGCGGCTTTCTTT

v_gene: TRBV19
abundance: NA
d_gene: NA
j_gene: TRBJ2-7
CDR3aa: CASSNAGLSYEQYF
CDR3nt: TGTGCCAGTAGTAACGCGGGATTAAGCTACGAGCAGTACTTC

v_gene: TRBV6-1
abundance: NA
d_gene: TRBD2
j_gene: TRBJ2-4
CDR3aa: CASSDGAGGRIQYF
CDR3nt: TGTGCCAGCAGTGATGGGGCGGGAGGGCGAATTCAGTACTTC

v_gene: TRBV7-3
abundance: NA
d_gene: NA
j_gene: TRBJ2-1
CDR3aa: CASSQSGDPSYNEQFF
CDR3nt: TGTGCCAGCAGCCAGAGCGGAGACCCCTCCTACAATGAGCAGTTCTTC

v_gene: TRBV5-1
abundance: NA
d_gene: TRBD2
j_gene: TRBJ2-7
CDR3aa: CASSSPGRAYEQYF
CDR3nt: TGCGCCAGCAGCTCCCCAGGGAGGGCCTACGAGCAGTACTTC